What follows are 7 T cell receptor beta chains derived from one specimen sequenced in a study of early T cells in non-severe SARS-CoV-2 infection (dated by TCRdb to 2020 to 2022). Library preparation employed 5' RACE. Sequencing instrument: NextSeq 500. In TCRdb, the public reads were trimmed at Q25 with fastp and aligned with MiXCR, with productive beta chains retained. Rows merge per CDR3 protein into single entries with the most common DNA and genes. Recorded for this sample are about 92,000 distinct CDR3 sequences; 14% of them occurred a single time. The ten top clones hold 5% to 7% of the sample. Input material: whole blood. The source is an adult who was a healthcare worker with PCR-confirmed SARS-CoV-2 infection or an uninfected control (not recorded which).

The CDR3 DNA reads as TGTGCCAGCAGTTTATGGGGGGACTCCTACGAGCAGTACTTC. This gives the protein CASSLWGDSYEQYF. V and J are TRBV27 and TRBJ2-7; weak D call: TRBD2 (6 bases). Germline V CDR1 and CDR2: MNHEY, SMNVEV (reference sequence). This CDR3 has 14 residues. The ends were cut back, 1 base at V and 0 bases at J, with 7 bases in the middle.

A few counts support this clonotype. The CDR3 DNA reads as TGTGCCAGCAGCCAAGTTAGTTGGGAGCAGTTCTTC. Its protein product is CASSQVSWEQFF. The gene calls are TRBV14 and TRBJ2-1; no definite D call. The CDR3 is made up of 12 amino acids. With 1 base removed from V and 10 bases from J, the gap between germline ends came to 8 bases. The germline CDR1 and CDR2 sequences are SGHDN and FVKESK. Together with reference TRBV14 and TRBJ2-1, the CDR3 gives the full variable domain: EAGVTQFPSHSVIEKGQTVTLRCDPISGHDNLYWYRRVMGKEIKFLLHFVKESKQDESGMPNNRFLAERTGGTYSTLKVQPAELEDSGVYFCASSQVSWEQFFGPGTRLTVL.

The chain links TRBV28 to TRBJ1-6, with D uncertain. From germline, CDR1 is MDHEN and CDR2 SYDVKM. V lost 0 bases, J lost 7 bases, and 7 bases lay in between. The CDR3 is 14 amino acids. The CDR3 reads CASSLWEPNSPLHF. The CDR3 nucleotides read TGTGCCAGCAGTTTATGGGAGCCCAATTCACCCCTCCACTTT.

This clonotype was seen a handful of times. The chain joins TRBV7-9 to TRBJ2-1; D unresolved. Germline V CDR1 and CDR2: SEHNR, FQNEAQ (reference sequence). The CDR3 is 13 residues long. V was trimmed by 7 bases and J by 4 bases, leaving 11 bases between them. This CDR3 reads CASTRTDYNEQFF. In nucleotides, the CDR3 is TGTGCCAGCACCAGGACGGATTACAATGAGCAGTTCTTC.

In its sample, this clonotype was seen many times. This CDR3 is CASSSETGVKSYEQYF. Here the CDR3 DNA reads TGTGCCAGCAGTTCGGAAACAGGGGTGAAGTCCTACGAGCAGTACTTC. The chain employs TRBV28 and TRBJ2-7, with 7 bases fitting TRBD1. The CDR3 consists of 16 residues. V trimming: 4 bases; J trimming: 1 base; junction bases outside the gene matches: 10. The germline V gene encodes CDR1 MDHEN and CDR2 SYDVKM.

This clonotype appeared many times. V usage is TRBV7-8 and J usage is TRBJ1-1; the D gene is possibly TRBD1 (6 bases). The CDR3 is 14 amino acids. V lost 1 base and J 6 bases, leaving 12 bases between the germline ends. Germline values: CDR1 SGHVS, CDR2 FQNEAQ. The CDR3 here is CASSLVGGDAEAFF. In DNA form, the CDR3 reads TGTGCCAGCAGCTTAGTAGGGGGGGACGCTGAAGCTTTCTTT.

This clonotype was counted a few times. This chain connects TRBV4-3 to TRBJ2-2; D ambiguous. Germline CDR1 and CDR2: LGHNA and YSLEER. There are 15 residues in the CDR3. Trimming pared 0 bases from V and 4 bases from J, leaving 9 bases between. The CDR3: CASSQDYMGTGELFF. The CDR3 nucleotides read TGCGCCAGCAGCCAAGATTATATGGGCACCGGGGAGCTGTTTTTT.